These 9 T cell receptor beta chains originate from one sample sequenced in a study of T-cell memory formation after mild COVID-19. Each CDR3 protein is one row after TCRdb ran MiXCR on the 5' RACE reads. The table lists roughly 250,000 distinct CDR3 sequences, 16% of them singletons. The specimen sequenced was PBMCs or a T cell subset sorted from them (not recorded which). These receptors came from a man between 18 and 35 years old who had mild COVID-19 (a few samples of this study predate the infection). Cell type and time point are not known.

This sequence joins TRBV5-4 and TRBJ2-3; 8 nucleotides agree with TRBD2. There are 18 residues in the CDR3. The trim removed 0 bases at V and 1 base at J, leaving 10 bases unmatched. Germline-derived CDR1 and CDR2 are SGHNT and YYREEE (reference sequence). The CDR3 protein is CASSLANGLAGGTDTQYF. The CDR3 DNA reads as TGTGCCAGCAGCTTGGCCAACGGTCTAGCGGGTGGCACAGATACGCAGTATTTT.

The chain links TRBV5-1 to TRBJ2-7; 9 bases map to TRBD1. The germline V gene has CDR1 SGHRS and CDR2 YFSETQ. This CDR3 has 13 amino acids. J gave up 6 bases and V 3 bases, and 4 bases lay outside the gene matches. CDR3 in DNA: TGCGCCAGCAGCTGGGGACAGGGTTTCGAGCAGTACGTC. This gives the protein CASSWGQGFEQYV.

This clonotype was detected a few times. This chain joins TRBV4-1 and TRBJ2-1; 12 bases are shared with TRBD1. V was clipped by 6 bases and J by 8 bases; unmatched bases: 11. From germline, CDR1 is MGHRA and CDR2 YSYEKL. The CDR3 contains 16 residues. The CDR3 sequence is CASRLNPGQGADEQFF. The CDR3 coding sequence is TGCGCCAGCAGGCTCAACCCGGGACAGGGGGCCGATGAGCAGTTCTTC.

The V call is TRBV7-9, the J call TRBJ2-7; possibly TRBD1 or TRBD2 for D (6 bases each). Germline lookup yields CDR1 SEHNR and CDR2 FQNEAQ (reference sequence). The V and J ends lost 8 bases and 7 bases respectively, with 18 bases between them. The CDR3 is made up of 13 amino acids. The CDR3: CASARSRGGEQYF. The CDR3 DNA is TGTGCCAGCGCCAGGTCCAGGGGAGGTGAGCAGTACTTC.

This rearrangement joins TRBV5-1 to TRBJ1-2; unclear D gene. The CDR3 has 12 residues. In germline, CDR1 is SGHRS, CDR2 YFSETQ. The CDR3 spells CQQQRLFYGYTF. DNA of the CDR3: TGCCAGCAGCAAAGACTGTTCTATGGCTACACCTTC.

In this sample, this clonotype turned up a few times. The V gene is TRBV7-9, the J gene TRBJ1-2; D remains ambiguous. Looked up from germline, CDR1 is SEHNR and CDR2 is FQNEAQ (reference sequence). There are 10 residues in the CDR3. V lost 5 bases to trimming and J lost 6 bases, with 4 bases between them. This chain's CDR3 is CASSPNGYTF. Here the CDR3 DNA reads TGTGCCAGCAGCCCGAATGGCTACACCTTC.

This chain connects TRBV7-2 to TRBJ1-2; D call uncertain. Trimming removed 4 bases at V and 5 bases at J, with 20 bases between. This CDR3 region has 16 residues. The germline V gene has CDR1 SGHTA and CDR2 FQGNSA. CDR3 residues: CASSSSVGISHYGYTF. The CDR3 region has the DNA TGTGCCAGCAGCTCCTCGGTGGGCATCAGCCATTATGGCTACACCTTC.

This clonotype has just a few counts. This chain links TRBV10-3 with TRBJ1-1; D might be TRBD1 (5 bases). CDR1 is ENHRY, CDR2 SYGVKD, per germline. V was shortened by 10 bases and J by 0 bases, with 12 bases between the two germline ends. The CDR3 is 13 amino acids. The CDR3 loop reads CAKSQEVNTEAFF. DNA of the CDR3: TGTGCCAAGTCACAGGAGGTGAACACTGAAGCTTTCTTT.

There are a few counts of this clonotype. The genes are TRBV27 and TRBJ2-5; TRBD2 agrees at 11 bases. V was pared by 5 bases and J by 2 bases, with 7 bases of the junction left unmatched. CDR1 MNHEY and CDR2 SMNVEV come from the germline V gene (reference sequence). The CDR3 runs 16 residues. The CDR3 sequence: CASSMIAGGRQETQYF. CDR3 DNA sequence: TGTGCCAGCAGTATGATAGCGGGGGGGCGGCAAGAGACCCAGTACTTC.